The 5 T cell receptor beta chains below come from one sample, sequenced in a study of T cells expressing NK-cell markers. TCRdb reprocessed the 5' RACE reads, with one entry per CDR3 protein and no DNA. The data show hundreds of thousands of distinct CDR3 sequences, and the top ten clones hold approximately 3.6%. What was sequenced was blood T cells: a sorted CD56 or NKG2C T cell subset, CD4+ or CD8+ T cells, or bulk PBMC T cells (not recorded which). These receptors all stem from a man younger than 35 in good health.

The V gene is TRBV7-2, the J gene TRBJ2-1; as DNA is missing, the TRBD2 call by TCRdb cannot be tested. Germline assignment: CDR1 SGHTA and CDR2 FQGNSA. The CDR3 covers 15 residues. CDR3: CASSPFGTDYNEQFF.

The J gene is TRBJ2-1, the V gene TRBV27; there is no DNA to check the TCRdb D call of TRBD2. Germline V CDR1 and CDR2: MNHEY, SMNVEV (reference sequence). CDR3 length: 17 residues. This CDR3 reads CASSPLLGRARDNEQFF.

The chain couples TRBV27 to TRBJ1-5; TCRdb calls TRBD1, which cannot be checked without DNA. The germline CDR1 and CDR2 sequences are MNHEY and SMNVEV (reference sequence). The CDR3 is 15 amino acids. This chain's CDR3 is CASPQTGYSNQPQHF.

The chain carries TRBV6-5 and TRBJ2-7; the D gene TCRdb calls, TRBD1, cannot be checked with no DNA. The length of the CDR3 is 15 residues. Germline CDR1 is MNHEY and CDR2 is SVGAGI. CDR3 residues: CASSYGDRYSYEQYF.

CDR3 amino acids: CASSTKQGLVYGYTF. The genes are TRBV5-1 and TRBJ1-2; checking the TCRdb D call of TRBD1 is not possible without DNA. Germline V gene sequence: CDR1 SGHRS, CDR2 YFSETQ. This CDR3 comprises 15 residues.